This T cell receptor beta chain was observed in a study of patients and donors after allogeneic stem cell transplantation. Only a few counts were recorded for this clonotype. One entry per CDR3 protein, called by TCRdb with MiXCR from the RT-PCR reads. The sample holds about 400,000 distinct CDR3 sequences, roughly 16% seen once. Germline CDR1 reads ENHRY; CDR2 reads SYGVKD. Trimming at V came to 4 bases and at J to 0 bases, leaving 11 bases not matched to a gene. The CDR3 length is 18 residues. The rearrangement joins TRBV10-3 to TRBJ2-2; 7 bases are shared with TRBD2. The source is a human donor who was either an allogeneic HSCT recipient or a stem cell or donor lymphocyte infusion donor (not recorded which). It is not recorded whose cells these are; they may come from a transplant donor. Input material: blood, either unsorted or a sorted T cell fraction (not recorded which). For the CDR3, the DNA is TGTGCCATCAGTGGGCGAATGGGAGGGGCGTCGAACACCGGGGAGCTGTTTTTT. It yields the protein CAISGRMGGASNTGELFF.